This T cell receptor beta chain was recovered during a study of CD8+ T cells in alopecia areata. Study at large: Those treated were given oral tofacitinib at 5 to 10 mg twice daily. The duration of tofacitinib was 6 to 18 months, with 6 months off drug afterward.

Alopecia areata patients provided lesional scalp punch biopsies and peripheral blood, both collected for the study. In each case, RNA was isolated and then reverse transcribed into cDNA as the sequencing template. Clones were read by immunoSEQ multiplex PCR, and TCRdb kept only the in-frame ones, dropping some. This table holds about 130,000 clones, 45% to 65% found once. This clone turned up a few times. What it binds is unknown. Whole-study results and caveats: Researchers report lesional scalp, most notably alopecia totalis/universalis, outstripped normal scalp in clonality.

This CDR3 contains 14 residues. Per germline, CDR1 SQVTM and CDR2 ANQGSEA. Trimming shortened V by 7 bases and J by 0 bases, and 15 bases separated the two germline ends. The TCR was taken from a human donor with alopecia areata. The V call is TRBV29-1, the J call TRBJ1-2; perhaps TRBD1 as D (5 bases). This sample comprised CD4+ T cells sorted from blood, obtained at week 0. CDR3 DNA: TGCAGCGCACCGAGGGAAGGGGCTAACTATGGCTACACCTTC. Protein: CSAPREGANYGYTF.